This note documents a single T cell receptor beta chain sequence. The antigen remains unidentified. This may stem from a read error, because a much larger clone lies one nucleotide away. The data derive from a study of molecular identifiers for immune sequencing clone quantification. Findings and limits, study-wide: Clones exceeding 20 RNA copies carried over 97% of effector molecules but under 1% of naive-cell molecules. Among 930,000 or so naive cells, as was reported, spiked Jurkat TCR RNA from one cell was detectable.

Naive CD8 T cells were picked out by sorting for CD8+CD4-CCR7+CD45RA+. Previously described methods and listed TCR primers produced bulk TCR libraries. MiXCR, run by TCRdb on the PCR reads, gives a single entry per CDR3 protein. The table includes about 320,000 distinct CDR3 sequences, 20% to 25% detected once. Per the germline V gene, CDR1 is DFQATT and CDR2 is SNEGSKA (reference sequence). The CDR3 is made up of 15 amino acids. Sample: naive CD8+ T cells from blood, with Jurkat cell RNA spiked in. The subset was: FACS-sorted CD8+CD4-CCR7+CD45RA+ naive T cells. The sequence was collected from a human donor in good health. Some libraries in this study had Jurkat cell RNA spiked in. The J gene is TRBJ2-7, the V gene TRBV20-1; 10 nucleotides agree with TRBD2. The CDR3 DNA reads TGCGGTGCCTATTCCCTCAGCGGGGGGGCCTACGAGCAGTACTTC. This gives the protein CGAYSLSGGAYEQYF.